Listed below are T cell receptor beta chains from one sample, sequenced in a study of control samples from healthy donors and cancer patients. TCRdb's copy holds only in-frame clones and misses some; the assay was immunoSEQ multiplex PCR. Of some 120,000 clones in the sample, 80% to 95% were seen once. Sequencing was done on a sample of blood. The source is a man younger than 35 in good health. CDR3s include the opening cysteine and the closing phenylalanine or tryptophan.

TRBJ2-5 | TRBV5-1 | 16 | CASSLGNRADKETQYF
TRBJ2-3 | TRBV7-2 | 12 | CASTLMGDTQYF
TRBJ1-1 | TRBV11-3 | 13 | CASSLGPGTEAFF
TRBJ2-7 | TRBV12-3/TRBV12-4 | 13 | CASRGVVGNEQYF
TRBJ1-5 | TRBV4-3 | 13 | CASSQDLGQPQHF
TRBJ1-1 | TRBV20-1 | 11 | CSLGLNTEAFF
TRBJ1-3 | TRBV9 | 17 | CASSVGVSENSGNTIYF
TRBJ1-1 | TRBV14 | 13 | CASSPLGNTEAFF
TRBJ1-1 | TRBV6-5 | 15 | CASSYSRYGNTEAFF
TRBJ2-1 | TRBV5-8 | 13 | CASSMDSYNEQFF
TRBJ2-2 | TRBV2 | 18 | CASSEATSVYANTGELFF
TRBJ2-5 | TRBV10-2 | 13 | CASSPRGVETQYF
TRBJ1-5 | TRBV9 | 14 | CASSRWGGNQPQHF
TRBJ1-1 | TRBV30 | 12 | CAWRGVNTEAFF
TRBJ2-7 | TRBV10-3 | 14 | CAISEQGDGYEQYF
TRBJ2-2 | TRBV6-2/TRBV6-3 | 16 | CASSGGLAGNTGELFF
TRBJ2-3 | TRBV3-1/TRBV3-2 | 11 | CASSQGPRWYF
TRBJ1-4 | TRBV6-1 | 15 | CASSERGTANEKLFF
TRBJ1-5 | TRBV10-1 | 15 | CASSQTGDSNQPQHF
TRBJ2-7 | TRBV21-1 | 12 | CASSEQGYEQYF
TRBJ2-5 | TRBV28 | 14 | CASSLVNGAPTQYF
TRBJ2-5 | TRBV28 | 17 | CASSYKQEDEPSETQYF
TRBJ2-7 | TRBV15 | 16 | CATSRGLAGGPYEQYF
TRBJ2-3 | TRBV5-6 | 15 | CASSLRPRDTDTQYF
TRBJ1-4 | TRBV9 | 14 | CASNPGQPSEKLFF
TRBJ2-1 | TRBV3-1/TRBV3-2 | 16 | CASSQEPSGGTGEQFF
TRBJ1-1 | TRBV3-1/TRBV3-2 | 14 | CASSLGQGGTEAFF
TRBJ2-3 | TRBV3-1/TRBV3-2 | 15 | CASSAREGRTDTQYF
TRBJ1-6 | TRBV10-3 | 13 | CAISESGNSPLHF
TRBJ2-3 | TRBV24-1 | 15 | CATSDLTGGLDTQYF
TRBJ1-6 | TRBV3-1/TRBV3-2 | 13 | CASSLQGGSPLHF
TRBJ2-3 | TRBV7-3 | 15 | CASSLTGGSTDTQYF
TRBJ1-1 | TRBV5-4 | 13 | CASSLAGRTEAFF
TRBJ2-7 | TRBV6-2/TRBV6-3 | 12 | CASSYPSYEQYF
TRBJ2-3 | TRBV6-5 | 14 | CASSYSENTDTQYF
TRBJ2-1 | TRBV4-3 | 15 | CASSQGQGTYNEQFF
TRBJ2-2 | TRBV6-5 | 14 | CASSYVQNTGELFF
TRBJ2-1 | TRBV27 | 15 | CASRLFDIASYEQFF
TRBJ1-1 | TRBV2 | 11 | CASQGGTEAFF
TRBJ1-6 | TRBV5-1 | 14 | CASSSGADNSPLHF
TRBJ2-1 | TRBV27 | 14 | CASSLASSYNEQFF
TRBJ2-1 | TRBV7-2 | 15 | CASSSTPISYNEQFF
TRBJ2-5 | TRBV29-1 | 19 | CSVEDPLSPTSSRGETQYF
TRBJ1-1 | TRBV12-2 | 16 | CASRLGQGKGNTEAFF
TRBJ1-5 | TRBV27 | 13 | CASSTGENQPQHF
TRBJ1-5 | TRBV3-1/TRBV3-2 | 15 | CASSQDSEVTRPQHF
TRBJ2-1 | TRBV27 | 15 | CASSTRDRGLDEQFF
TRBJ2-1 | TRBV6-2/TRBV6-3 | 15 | CASSNLAGAYNEQFF
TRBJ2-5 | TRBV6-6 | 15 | CASMVGFREQETQYF
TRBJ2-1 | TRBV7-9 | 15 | CASSLRGSRNNEQFF
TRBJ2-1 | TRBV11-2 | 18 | CASSPLPLSGDRHNEQFF
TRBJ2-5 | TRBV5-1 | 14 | CASSWRQNQETQYF
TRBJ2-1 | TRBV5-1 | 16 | CASSSQAGGTLNEQFF
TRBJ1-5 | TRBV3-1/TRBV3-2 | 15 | CASSQGDSSNQPQHF